The present T cell receptor (beta chain) was sequenced within a study of T cells in Graves' hyperthyroidism and ophthalmopathy. Study-level points and caveats: Most clonotypes expanded in the thyroid (above 0.001) were also present in blood. Separation of ophthalmopathy from stable hyperthyroidism was achieved by a 13 V-J model.

TCR beta CDR3 sequences were amplified from RNA transcripts. In the first-round RT-PCR of the TCR CDR3, the HTBI primer set was used. In TCRdb, the multiplex PCR reads were re-called with MiXCR into one record per CDR3 protein. This sample has around 290,000 distinct CDR3 sequences; 15% to 20% occur once, and the top ten carry around 61%. Clinical symptoms, serum thyroxine, TRAb, thyroid ultrasound and orbital computed tomography established diagnosis. V shed 5 bases and J 2 bases; nucleotides not matched to a gene: 25. Germline V gene data show CDR1 as SGHRS and CDR2 as YFSETQ. This CDR3 is built from 21 residues. This clonotype came up a few times. Its antigen remains unknown.

This TCR was recovered from a woman in her sixties with Graves' ophthalmopathy. The V call is TRBV5-1, the J call TRBJ1-2; TRBD1 agrees at 9 bases. Sequenced sample: blood. This CDR3 reads CASSLGGHAGTGKIMNYGYTF. The CDR3 bases are TGCGCCAGCAGTCTTGGGGGCCATGCGGGGACAGGGAAAATCATGAACTATGGCTACACCTTC.